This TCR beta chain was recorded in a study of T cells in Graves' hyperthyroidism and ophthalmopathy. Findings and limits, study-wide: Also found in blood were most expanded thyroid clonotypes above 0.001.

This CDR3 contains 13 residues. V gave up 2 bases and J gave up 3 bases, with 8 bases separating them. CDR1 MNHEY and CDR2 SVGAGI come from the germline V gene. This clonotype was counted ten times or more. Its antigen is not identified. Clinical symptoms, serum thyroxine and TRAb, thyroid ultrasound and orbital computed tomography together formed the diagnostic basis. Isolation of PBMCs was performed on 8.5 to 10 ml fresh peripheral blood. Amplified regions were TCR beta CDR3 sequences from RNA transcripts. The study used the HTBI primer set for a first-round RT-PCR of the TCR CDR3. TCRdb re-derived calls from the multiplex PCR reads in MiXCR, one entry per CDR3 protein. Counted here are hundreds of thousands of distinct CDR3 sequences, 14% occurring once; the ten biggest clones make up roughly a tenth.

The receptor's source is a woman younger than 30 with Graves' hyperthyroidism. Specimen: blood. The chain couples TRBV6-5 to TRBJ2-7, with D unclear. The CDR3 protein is CASSYGRRYEQYF. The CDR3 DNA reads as TGTGCCAGCAGTTACGGACGCCGCTACGAGCAGTACTTC.